Listed below are T cell receptor beta chains from one sample, sequenced in a study of early T cells in non-severe SARS-CoV-2 infection. TCRdb re-called the 5' RACE reads with MiXCR, one entry per CDR3 protein. This table has 60,000 or so distinct CDR3 sequences, around 8.9% appearing once. Input material: whole blood. These receptors all come from an adult who was a healthcare worker with PCR-confirmed SARS-CoV-2 infection or an uninfected control (not recorded which). CDR3s include the opening cysteine and the closing phenylalanine or tryptophan. The D gene is left open where the match is weak. Clone size is stated in some rows and not others, as once, few, many or a class when expanded.

d_gene: NA; v_gene: TRBV18; abundance: few; j_gene: TRBJ2-1; CDR3aa: CASSPQLEDEQFF; CDR3nt: TGTGCCAGCTCACCCCAGCTCGAGGATGAGCAGTTCTTC
d_gene: NA; v_gene: TRBV4-1; abundance: many; j_gene: TRBJ1-2; CDR3aa: CASSPLGGTRGYTF; CDR3nt: TGCGCCAGCAGCCCCCTAGGAGGGACAAGAGGCTACACCTTC
d_gene: NA; v_gene: TRBV27; abundance: many; j_gene: TRBJ1-5; CDR3aa: CASSLWGSNQPQHF; CDR3nt: TGTGCCAGCAGTTTATGGGGGAGCAATCAGCCCCAGCATTTT
d_gene: TRBD1; v_gene: TRBV28; abundance: many; j_gene: TRBJ1-1; CDR3aa: CASRLSGGEVAFF; CDR3nt: TGTGCCAGCAGGCTGTCAGGGGGCGAAGTAGCTTTCTTT
d_gene: TRBD1; v_gene: TRBV5-1; abundance: NA; j_gene: TRBJ2-7; CDR3aa: CASSLRGSYYEQYF; CDR3nt: TGCGCCAGCAGCCTCAGGGGGAGCTACTACGAGCAGTACTTC
d_gene: NA; v_gene: TRBV7-3; abundance: NA; j_gene: TRBJ2-7; CDR3aa: CASSVRDGGESYEQYF; CDR3nt: TGTGCCAGCAGCGTACGAGACGGGGGCGAATCCTACGAGCAGTACTTC
d_gene: NA; v_gene: TRBV7-3; abundance: many; j_gene: TRBJ2-1; CDR3aa: CASSLSVDNEQFF; CDR3nt: TGTGCCAGCAGCTTATCGGTCGACAATGAGCAGTTCTTC
d_gene: NA; v_gene: TRBV7-9; abundance: many; j_gene: TRBJ1-5; CDR3aa: CASSLSGGPSNQPQHF; CDR3nt: TGTGCCAGCAGCCTCTCGGGGGGGCCGAGCAATCAGCCCCAGCATTTT
d_gene: NA; v_gene: TRBV6-6; abundance: NA; j_gene: TRBJ1-1; CDR3aa: CASRGNTEVFF; CDR3nt: TGTGCCAGCAGGGGTAACACTGAAGTTTTCTTT
d_gene: NA; v_gene: TRBV7-2; abundance: many; j_gene: TRBJ1-2; CDR3aa: CASSLRMGRGYGYTF; CDR3nt: TGTGCCAGCAGCTTAAGGATGGGCAGGGGCTATGGCTACACCTTC
d_gene: TRBD2; v_gene: TRBV6-1; abundance: NA; j_gene: TRBJ2-1; CDR3aa: CASRSLAGEVEQFF; CDR3nt: TGTGCCAGCAGATCTTTAGCGGGAGAAGTTGAGCAGTTCTTC
d_gene: NA; v_gene: TRBV18; abundance: many; j_gene: TRBJ2-1; CDR3aa: CASSPTQGLSYNEQFF; CDR3nt: TGTGCCAGCTCACCGACTCAGGGGCTGTCCTACAATGAGCAGTTCTTC
d_gene: NA; v_gene: TRBV29-1; abundance: few; j_gene: TRBJ2-2; CDR3aa: CSVGHFTGELFF; CDR3nt: TGCAGCGTGGGGCACTTCACCGGGGAGCTGTTTTTT
d_gene: TRBD2; v_gene: TRBV7-6; abundance: NA; j_gene: TRBJ2-7; CDR3aa: CASATGSGTRYYEQYF; CDR3nt: TGTGCCAGCGCCACGGGATCCGGGACTAGGTACTACGAGCAGTACTTC
d_gene: TRBD1; v_gene: TRBV5-4; abundance: few; j_gene: TRBJ2-3; CDR3aa: CASSKDRASTDTQYF; CDR3nt: TGTGCCAGCAGCAAGGACAGGGCAAGCACAGATACGCAGTATTTT
d_gene: NA; v_gene: TRBV27; abundance: many; j_gene: TRBJ1-5; CDR3aa: CASSGATPGQPQHF; CDR3nt: TGTGCCAGCAGTGGGGCCACCCCGGGTCAGCCCCAGCATTTT
d_gene: NA; v_gene: TRBV7-3; abundance: few; j_gene: TRBJ1-6; CDR3aa: CASSSSGGRDSPLHF; CDR3nt: TGTGCCAGCAGCTCCAGCGGGGGGCGCGATTCACCCCTCCACTTT
d_gene: NA; v_gene: TRBV7-3; abundance: few; j_gene: TRBJ2-1; CDR3aa: CASSFILVGKASDYNEQFF; CDR3nt: TGTGCCAGCAGCTTTATTTTGGTTGGTAAGGCTAGCGACTACAATGAGCAGTTCTTC
d_gene: TRBD2; v_gene: TRBV6-2/TRBV6-3; abundance: NA; j_gene: TRBJ2-7; CDR3aa: CASSIETSGRTYEQYF; CDR3nt: TGTGCCAGCAGCATTGAGACTAGCGGGAGAACCTACGAGCAGTACTTC